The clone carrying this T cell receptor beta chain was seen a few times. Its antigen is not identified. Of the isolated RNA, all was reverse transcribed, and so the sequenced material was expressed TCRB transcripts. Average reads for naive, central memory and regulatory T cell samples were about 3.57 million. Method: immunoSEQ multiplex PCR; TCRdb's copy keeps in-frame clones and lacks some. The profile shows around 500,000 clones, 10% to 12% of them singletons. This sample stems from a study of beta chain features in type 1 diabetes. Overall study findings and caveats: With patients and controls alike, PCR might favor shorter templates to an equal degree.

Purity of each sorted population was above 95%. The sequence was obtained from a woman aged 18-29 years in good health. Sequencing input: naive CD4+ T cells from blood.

CDR3 sequence reads: CASRLTWSSTDTQYF. The CDR3 DNA follows: TGTGCCAGCAGGCTAACTTGGTCTAGCACAGATACGCAGTATTTT. V is TRBV27 and J is TRBJ2-3; no firm D call. The CDR3 is 15 amino acids. V shed 6 bases and J shed 0 bases, with 13 bases lying between them. In germline, CDR1 is MNHEY, CDR2 SMNVEV (reference sequence).